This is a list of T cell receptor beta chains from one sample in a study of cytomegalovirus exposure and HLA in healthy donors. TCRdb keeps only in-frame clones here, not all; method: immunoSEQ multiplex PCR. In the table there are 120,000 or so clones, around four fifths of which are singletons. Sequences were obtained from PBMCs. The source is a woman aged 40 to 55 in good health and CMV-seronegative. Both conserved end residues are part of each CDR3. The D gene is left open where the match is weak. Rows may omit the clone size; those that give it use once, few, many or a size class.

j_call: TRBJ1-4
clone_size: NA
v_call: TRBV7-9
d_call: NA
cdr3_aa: CASSLGRLSATNEKLFF
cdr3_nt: TGTGCCAGCAGCTTAGGAAGGCTGAGCGCAACTAATGAAAAACTGTTTTTT

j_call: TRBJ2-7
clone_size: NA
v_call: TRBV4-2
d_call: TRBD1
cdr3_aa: CASSQSTGGYDEQYF
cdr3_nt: TGTGCCAGCAGCCAGAGTACAGGGGGCTATGACGAGCAGTACTTC

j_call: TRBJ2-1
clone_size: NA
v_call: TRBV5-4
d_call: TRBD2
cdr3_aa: CASSRSGSSYNEQFF
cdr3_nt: TGTGCCAGCAGCCGTAGCGGGAGCTCCTACAATGAGCAGTTCTTC

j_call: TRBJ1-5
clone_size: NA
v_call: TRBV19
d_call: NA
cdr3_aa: CASKGTPNQPQHF
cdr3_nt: TGTGCCAGTAAGGGGACACCCAATCAGCCCCAGCATTTT

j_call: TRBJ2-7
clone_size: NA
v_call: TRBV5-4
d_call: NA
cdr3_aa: CASSFHSYEQYF
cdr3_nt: TGTGCCAGCAGCTTCCATTCCTACGAGCAGTACTTC

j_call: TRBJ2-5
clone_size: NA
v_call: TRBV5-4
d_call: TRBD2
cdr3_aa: CASSSLAGLGGQETQYF
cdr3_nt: TGTGCCAGCAGTTCGCTAGCGGGATTGGGAGGACAAGAGACCCAGTACTTC

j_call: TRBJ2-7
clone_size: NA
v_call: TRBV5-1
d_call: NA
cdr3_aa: CASSSDSFYEQYF
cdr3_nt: TGCGCCAGCAGCTCGGACAGCTTCTACGAGCAGTACTTC

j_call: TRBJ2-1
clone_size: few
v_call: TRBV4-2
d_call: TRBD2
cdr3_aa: CASSQGLAETNEQFF
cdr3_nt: TGTGCCAGCAGCCAAGGACTAGCGGAAACCAATGAGCAGTTCTTC

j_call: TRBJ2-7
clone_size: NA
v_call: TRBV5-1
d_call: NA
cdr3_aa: CASSLAFHEQYF
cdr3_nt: TGCGCCAGCAGCTTGGCGTTCCACGAGCAGTACTTC

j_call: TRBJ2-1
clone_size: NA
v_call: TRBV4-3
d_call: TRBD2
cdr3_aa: CASSQAPGLEYNEQFF
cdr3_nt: TGCGCCAGCAGCCAAGCCCCGGGACTAGAGTACAATGAGCAGTTCTTC

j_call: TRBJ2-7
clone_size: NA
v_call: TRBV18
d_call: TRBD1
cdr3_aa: CASSPPRRQGSYEQYF
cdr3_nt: TGTGCCAGCTCACCACCCCGAAGACAGGGATCCTACGAGCAGTACTTC

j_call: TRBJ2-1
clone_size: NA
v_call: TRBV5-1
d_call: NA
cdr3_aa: CASSFRLAYNEQFF
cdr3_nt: TGCGCCAGCAGCTTCCGCTTGGCTTACAATGAGCAGTTCTTC

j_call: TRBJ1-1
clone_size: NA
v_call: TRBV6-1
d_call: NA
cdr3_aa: CASRGRETAEAFF
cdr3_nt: TGTGCCAGCAGGGGAAGAGAGACAGCAGAAGCTTTCTTT

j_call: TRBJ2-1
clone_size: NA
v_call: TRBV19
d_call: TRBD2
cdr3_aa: CASSMQTSREQFF
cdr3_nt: TGTGCCAGTAGTATGCAGACTAGCCGAGAGCAGTTCTTC

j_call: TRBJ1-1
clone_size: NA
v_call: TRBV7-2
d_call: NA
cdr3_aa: CASSLTQMNTEAFF
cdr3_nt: TGTGCCAGCAGCTTAACACAGATGAACACTGAAGCTTTCTTT

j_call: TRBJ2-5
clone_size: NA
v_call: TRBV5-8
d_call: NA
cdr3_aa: CASSLGVDAQQTQYF
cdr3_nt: TGTGCCAGCAGCTTGGGAGTTGATGCCCAACAGACCCAGTACTTC

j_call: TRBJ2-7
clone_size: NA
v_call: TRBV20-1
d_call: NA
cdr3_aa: CSALDRAEQYF
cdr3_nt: TGCAGTGCCCTAGACAGAGCCGAGCAGTACTTC

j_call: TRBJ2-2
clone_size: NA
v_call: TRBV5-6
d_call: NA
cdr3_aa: CASSWETGLNTGELFF
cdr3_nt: TGTGCCAGCAGCTGGGAAACAGGGTTGAACACCGGGGAGCTGTTTTTT

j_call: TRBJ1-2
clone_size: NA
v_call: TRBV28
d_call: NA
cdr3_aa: CASDDRTNYGYTF
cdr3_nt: TGTGCCAGTGATGACAGGACTAACTATGGCTACACCTTC

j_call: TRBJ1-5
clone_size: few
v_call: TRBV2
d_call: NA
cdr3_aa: CASSETEDSNQPQHF
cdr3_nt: TGTGCCAGCAGTGAAACAGAAGATAGCAATCAGCCCCAGCATTTT

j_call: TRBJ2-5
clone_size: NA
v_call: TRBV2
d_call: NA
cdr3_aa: CASTGEETQYF
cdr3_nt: TGTGCCAGCACCGGAGAAGAGACCCAGTACTTC

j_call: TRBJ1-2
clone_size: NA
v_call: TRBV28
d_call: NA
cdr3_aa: CASSLPGQGIYGYTF
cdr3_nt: TGTGCCAGCAGTTTACCCGGCCAGGGGATCTACGGCTACACCTTC

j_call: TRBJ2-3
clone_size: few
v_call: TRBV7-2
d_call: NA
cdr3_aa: CASSFSTDTQYF
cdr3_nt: TGTGCCAGCAGCTTTAGTACAGATACGCAGTATTTT

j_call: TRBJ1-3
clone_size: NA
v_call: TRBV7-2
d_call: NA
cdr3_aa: CASSSYGNTIYF
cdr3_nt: TGTGCCAGCAGCTCCTACGGAAACACCATATATTTT

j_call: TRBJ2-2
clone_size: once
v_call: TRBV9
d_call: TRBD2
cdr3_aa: CASSGYREGGTGELFF
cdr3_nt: TGTGCCAGCAGCGGCTACCGGGAGGGGGGCACCGGGGAGCTGTTTTTT

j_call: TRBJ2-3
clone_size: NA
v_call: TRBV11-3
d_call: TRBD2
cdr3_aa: CASSPGTSVTDTQYF
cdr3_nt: TGTGCCAGCAGCCCGGGGACTAGCGTCACAGATACGCAGTATTTT

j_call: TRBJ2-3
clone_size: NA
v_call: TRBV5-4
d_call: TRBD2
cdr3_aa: CASSLRRTSGMRGTDTQYF
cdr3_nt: TGTGCCAGCAGCTTGAGACGGACTAGCGGAATGAGGGGCACAGATACGCAGTATTTT

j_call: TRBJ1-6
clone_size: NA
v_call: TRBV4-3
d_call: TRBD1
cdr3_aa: CASSHETGLNSPLHF
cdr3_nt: TGCGCCAGCAGCCATGAGACAGGGCTGAATTCACCCCTCCACTTT

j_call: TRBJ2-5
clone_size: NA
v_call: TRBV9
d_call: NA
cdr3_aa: CASSVNGGLETQYF
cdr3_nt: TGTGCCAGCAGCGTGAATGGAGGGTTAGAGACCCAGTACTTC

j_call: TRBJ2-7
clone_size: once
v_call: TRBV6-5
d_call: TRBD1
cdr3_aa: CASSGTGIYEQYF
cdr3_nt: TGTGCCAGCAGTGGGACAGGGATCTACGAGCAGTACTTC

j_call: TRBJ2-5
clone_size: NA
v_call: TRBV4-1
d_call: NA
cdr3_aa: CASSQVSGGGETQYF
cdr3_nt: TGCGCCAGCAGCCAAGTATCGGGGGGCGGGGAGACCCAGTACTTC

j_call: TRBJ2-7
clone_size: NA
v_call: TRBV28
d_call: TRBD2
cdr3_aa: CASSLEAGGTYEQYF
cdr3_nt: TGTGCCAGCAGTTTAGAAGCGGGAGGCACCTACGAGCAGTACTTC